The 11 T cell receptor beta chains reported below all come from one sample, sequenced in a study of shared clonotypes between healthy human individuals. Method: immunoSEQ multiplex PCR; TCRdb's copy keeps in-frame clones and lacks some. The table shows about 490,000 clones, with approximately 79% occurring only once. The specimen was PBMCs. The receptors were sampled from a woman aged 40 to 50 in good health. Some clones in this sample may be carry-over from other donors' samples.

The chain recombines TRBV6-4 with TRBJ1-4, with 9 bases matching TRBD1. Germline loops: CDR1 MRHNA, CDR2 SNTAGT. J gave up 7 bases and V 0 bases, and 12 bases lay outside the gene matches. The CDR3 is 18 amino acids. The CDR3, as DNA: TGTGCCAGCAGTGACTCTATCCGGGACAGGGTGAAGGCTGAAAAACTGTTTTTT. Protein: CASSDSIRDRVKAEKLFF.

The CDR3 region is CASSLRENNEQFF. In nucleotides, the CDR3 is TGTGCCAGCAGTTTGCGGGAAAACAATGAGCAGTTCTTC. V gene TRBV6-5 combines with J gene TRBJ2-1; TRBD2 is a possible D gene (6 bases). The CDR3 length is 13 residues. The germline V gene encodes CDR1 MNHEY and CDR2 SVGAGI. Deletions cut 4 bases from V and 5 bases from J, with 9 bases between.

V and J are TRBV27 and TRBJ2-2; tentatively, D is TRBD1 (6 bases). CDR3 length: 16 amino acids. CDR1 MNHEY and CDR2 SMNVEV come from the germline V gene (reference sequence). V was shortened by 6 bases and J by 7 bases, with 21 bases between the two germline ends. The CDR3 DNA follows: TGTGCCAGCAGACCCTCCATCAGGGGCTTTGACGGGGAGCTGTTTTTT. This translates into CASRPSIRGFDGELFF.

The V gene is TRBV2, the J gene TRBJ2-1, with TRBD2 matching 9 bases. V shed 3 bases, J shed 5 bases, and the junction held 5 bases outside the gene matches. The germline V gene has CDR1 SNHLY and CDR2 FYNNEI. This CDR3 is built from 15 residues. As DNA, the CDR3 is TGTGCCAGCAGTGAGATGACTAGCGGCAACAATGAGCAGTTCTTC. Protein: CASSEMTSGNNEQFF.

This clone was observed once. The chain is built from TRBV10-1 and TRBJ2-3; TRBD1 might be the D (6 bases). The CDR3 spans 13 residues. CDR1 and CDR2 from the germline V gene are WNHNN and SYGVQD (reference sequence). V lost 7 bases to trimming and J lost 4 bases, with 12 bases between them. CDR3 nucleotide sequence: TGCGCCAGCAAGGGACACACCTCAGATACGCAGTATTTT. It yields the protein CASKGHTSDTQYF.

As for this clone: The same CDR3 can be traced to other DNA sequences in this sample. The chain joins TRBV27 to TRBJ2-3; possibly TRBD2 for D (5 bases). V lost 3 bases and J 0 bases, leaving 7 bases between the germline ends. Germline V gives CDR1 MNHEY, CDR2 SMNVEV (reference sequence). This CDR3 region has 14 residues. CDR3 sequence: CASSFSGSTDTQYF. The CDR3 DNA reads TGTGCCAGCAGTTTCAGCGGAAGCACAGATACGCAGTATTTT.

The chain couples TRBV18 to TRBJ1-1, with TRBD1 matching over 7 bases. Germline CDR1 and CDR2: KGHSH and LQKENI. V lost 1 base, J lost 7 bases, and 9 bases stayed unmatched. There are 15 residues in the CDR3. CDR3 sequence (DNA): TGTGCCAGCTCACCACAATCGACAGGGTATGGTGAAGCTTTCTTT. Protein sequence: CASSPQSTGYGEAFF. The variable domain in full, completed from reference TRBV18 and TRBJ1-1, reads NAGVMQNPRHLVRRRGQEARLRCSPMKGHSHVYWYRQLPEEGLKFMVYLQKENIIDESGMPKERFSAEFPKEGPSILRIQQVVRGDSAAYFCASSPQSTGYGEAFFGQGTRLTVV.

This rearrangement joins TRBV4-3 to TRBJ2-1; D is possibly TRBD1 (5 bases). CDR1 and CDR2 from the germline V gene are LGHNA and YSLEER. V shed 1 base and J shed 4 bases, with 14 bases lying between them. This CDR3 has 16 amino acids. The CDR3 sequence is CASSQGLLGVYNEQFF. In DNA form, the CDR3 reads TGCGCCAGCAGCCAAGGGCTCCTAGGGGTATACAATGAGCAGTTCTTC.

The CDR3 DNA is TGTGCCAGCAGTCCTAGACAGGGGGCGAGTTGGGAGCTGTTTTTT. It specifies CASSPRQGASWELFF. The chain links TRBV28 to TRBJ2-2, with 10 bases lining up with TRBD1. After removal of 5 bases from V and 9 bases from J, the junction contained 9 bases not matched to a gene. The CDR3 length is 15 residues. Germline assignment: CDR1 MDHEN and CDR2 SYDVKM.

V gene TRBV11-1 combines with J gene TRBJ1-1; no reliable D call. Trimming pared 4 bases from V and 5 bases from J, leaving 11 bases between. CDR1 and CDR2 from the germline V gene are SGHAT and FQDESV (reference sequence). The CDR3 runs to 13 residues. The CDR3, as DNA: TGTGCCAGCAGCTCAGGTTTAGGGACTGAAGCTTTCTTT. It is translated as CASSSGLGTEAFF.

The sample holds one count of this clone. The chain has TRBV15 and TRBJ2-7, with 9 bases that match TRBD2. The CDR3 has 16 residues. The germline gives CDR1 LNHNV, CDR2 YYDKDF (reference sequence). Losses at the gene ends were 0 bases for V and 2 bases for J; bases not matched to a gene: 5. CDR3 coding DNA: TGTGCCACCAGCAGAGATAGGGCTAGCGGGGCCTACGAGCAGTACTTC. Encoded protein: CATSRDRASGAYEQYF. The full variable domain, completed using reference TRBV15 and TRBJ2-7, is DAMVIQNPRYQVTQFGKPVTLSCSQTLNHNVMYWYQQKSSQAPKLLFHYYDKDFNNEADTPDNFQSRRPNTSFCFLDIRSPGLGDTAMYLCATSRDRASGAYEQYFGPGTRLTVT.